This TCR beta chain appears in the sequencing data of a study of Graves' ophthalmopathy and Graves' hyperthyroidism. The TCR beta CDR3 regions underwent amplification from RNA transcripts. Second-round multiplex PCR came after a first-round RT-PCR that employed HTBI primers. Each CDR3 protein gets one entry after TCRdb re-called the multiplex PCR reads with MiXCR. The table records 150,000 to 200,000 distinct CDR3 sequences, roughly two fifths of them present only once. This clonotype was detected ten times or more. Its antigen is unidentified. Findings and limits, study-wide: Stable hyperthyroidism and ophthalmopathy were told apart by a 13-signature model, which achieved 85% to 90% sensitivity and roughly 80% specificity.

Trimming cost V 7 bases and J 4 bases; bases outside gene matches: 18. The CDR3 extends over 17 amino acids. Germline V lookup: CDR1 MDHEN, CDR2 SYDVKM. The rearrangement uses TRBV28 and TRBJ1-2; TRBD1 agrees at 7 bases. This TCR came from a man under 40 with Graves' ophthalmopathy. The material sequenced was peripheral blood. The CDR3 DNA reads as TGTGCCAGCACCGTTCCGACCCCTTGGGACAGAATCTATGGCTACACCTTC. This encodes CASTVPTPWDRIYGYTF.